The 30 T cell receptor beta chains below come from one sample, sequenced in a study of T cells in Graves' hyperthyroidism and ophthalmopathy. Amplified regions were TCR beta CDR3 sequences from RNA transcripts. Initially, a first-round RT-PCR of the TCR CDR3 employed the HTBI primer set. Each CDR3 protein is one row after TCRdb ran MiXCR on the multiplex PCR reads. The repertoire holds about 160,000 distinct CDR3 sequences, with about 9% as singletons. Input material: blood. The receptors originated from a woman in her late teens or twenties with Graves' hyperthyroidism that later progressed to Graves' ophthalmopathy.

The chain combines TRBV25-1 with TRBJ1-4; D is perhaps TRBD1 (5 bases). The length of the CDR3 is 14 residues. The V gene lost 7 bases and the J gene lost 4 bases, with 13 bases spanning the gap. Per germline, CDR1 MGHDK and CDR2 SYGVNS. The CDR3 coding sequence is TGTGCCAGCAACCACGGGACTTTTAATGAAAAACTGTTTTTT. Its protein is CASNHGTFNEKLFF.

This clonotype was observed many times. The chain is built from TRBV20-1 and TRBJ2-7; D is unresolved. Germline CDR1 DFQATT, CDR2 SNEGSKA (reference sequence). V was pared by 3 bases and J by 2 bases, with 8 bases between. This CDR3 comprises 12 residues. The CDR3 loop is CSASGLAYEQYF. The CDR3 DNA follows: TGCAGTGCTAGTGGGCTAGCCTACGAGCAGTACTTC.

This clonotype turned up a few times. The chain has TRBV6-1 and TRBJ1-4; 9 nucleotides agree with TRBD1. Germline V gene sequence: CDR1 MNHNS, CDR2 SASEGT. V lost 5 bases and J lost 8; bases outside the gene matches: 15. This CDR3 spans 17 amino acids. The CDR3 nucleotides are TGTGCCAGCAGTACTCCCCCCGAAGGGACAGGGAGGGAAAAACTGTTTTTT. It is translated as CASSTPPEGTGREKLFF.

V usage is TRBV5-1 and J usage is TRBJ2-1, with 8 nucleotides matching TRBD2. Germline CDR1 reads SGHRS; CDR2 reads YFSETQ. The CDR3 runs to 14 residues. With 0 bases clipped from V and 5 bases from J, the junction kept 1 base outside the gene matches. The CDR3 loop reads CASSLGAGDNEQFF. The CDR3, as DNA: TGCGCCAGCAGCTTGGGAGCGGGGGACAATGAGCAGTTCTTC.

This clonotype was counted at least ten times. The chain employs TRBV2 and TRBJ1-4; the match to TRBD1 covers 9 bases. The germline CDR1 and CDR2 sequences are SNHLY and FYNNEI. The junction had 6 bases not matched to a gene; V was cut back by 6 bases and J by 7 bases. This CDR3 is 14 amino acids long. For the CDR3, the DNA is TGTGCCAGCAGACCCCCGGACAGGGGTGAAAAACTGTTTTTT. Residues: CASRPPDRGEKLFF.

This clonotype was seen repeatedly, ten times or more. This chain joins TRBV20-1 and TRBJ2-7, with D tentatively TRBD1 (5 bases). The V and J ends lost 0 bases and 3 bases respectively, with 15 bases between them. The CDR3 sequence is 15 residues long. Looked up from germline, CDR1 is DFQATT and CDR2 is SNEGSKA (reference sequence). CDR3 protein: CSARDRSAGRYEQYF. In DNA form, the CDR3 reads TGCAGTGCTAGAGATCGCTCGGCAGGGCGCTACGAGCAGTACTTC.

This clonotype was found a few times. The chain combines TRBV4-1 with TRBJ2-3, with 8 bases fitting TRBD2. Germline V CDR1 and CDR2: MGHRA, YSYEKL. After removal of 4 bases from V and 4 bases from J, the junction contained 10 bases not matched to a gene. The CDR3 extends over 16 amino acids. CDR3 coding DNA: TGCGCCAGCAGCCCCTCCATAGCGGGATCCGCAGATACGCAGTATTTT. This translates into CASSPSIAGSADTQYF.

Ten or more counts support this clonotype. CDR3 region: CSAIPGGLGEQFF. In DNA form, the CDR3 reads TGCAGTGCTATCCCGGGGGGGCTTGGTGAGCAGTTCTTC. V usage is TRBV20-1 and J usage is TRBJ2-1, with 8 bases fitting TRBD2. The V gene's germline CDR1 is DFQATT and CDR2 SNEGSKA (reference sequence). The CDR3 runs 13 residues. Trimming took 4 bases from V and 9 from J; bases not matched to a gene: 8.

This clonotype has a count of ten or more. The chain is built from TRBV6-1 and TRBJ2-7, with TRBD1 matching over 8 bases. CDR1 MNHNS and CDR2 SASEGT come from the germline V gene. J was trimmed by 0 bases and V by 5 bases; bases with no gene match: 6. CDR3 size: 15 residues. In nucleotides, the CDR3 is TGTGCCAGCAGTCCCCGACAGGGGAGCTCCTACGAGCAGTACTTC. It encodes CASSPRQGSSYEQYF.

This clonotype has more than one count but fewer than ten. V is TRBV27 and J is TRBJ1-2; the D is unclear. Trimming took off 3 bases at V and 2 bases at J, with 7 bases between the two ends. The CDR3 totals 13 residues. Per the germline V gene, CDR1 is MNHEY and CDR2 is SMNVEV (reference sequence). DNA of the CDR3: TGTGCCAGCAGTTTGACTCTGAACTATGGCTACACCTTC. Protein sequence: CASSLTLNYGYTF.

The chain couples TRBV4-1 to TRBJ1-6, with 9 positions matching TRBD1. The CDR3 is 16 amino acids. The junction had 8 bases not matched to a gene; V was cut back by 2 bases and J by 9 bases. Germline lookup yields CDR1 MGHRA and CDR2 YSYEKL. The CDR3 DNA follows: TGCGCCAGCAGCCAACCCGCGGGACAGGGAAGTTCACCCCTCCACTTT. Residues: CASSQPAGQGSSPLHF.

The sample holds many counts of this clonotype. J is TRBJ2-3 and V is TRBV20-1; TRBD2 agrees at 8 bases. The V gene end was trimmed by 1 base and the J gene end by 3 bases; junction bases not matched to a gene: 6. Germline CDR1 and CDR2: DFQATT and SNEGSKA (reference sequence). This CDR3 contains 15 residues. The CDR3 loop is CSARAPGLGTDTQYF. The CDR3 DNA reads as TGCAGTGCTAGAGCTCCGGGACTAGGAACAGATACGCAGTATTTT.

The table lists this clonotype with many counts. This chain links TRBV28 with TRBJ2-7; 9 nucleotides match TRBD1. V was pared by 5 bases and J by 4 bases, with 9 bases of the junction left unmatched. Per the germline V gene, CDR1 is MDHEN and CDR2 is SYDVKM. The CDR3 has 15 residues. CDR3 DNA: TGTGCCAGCAGTACTCACAGGGGGCGATGGTACGAGCAGTACTTC. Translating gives CASSTHRGRWYEQYF.

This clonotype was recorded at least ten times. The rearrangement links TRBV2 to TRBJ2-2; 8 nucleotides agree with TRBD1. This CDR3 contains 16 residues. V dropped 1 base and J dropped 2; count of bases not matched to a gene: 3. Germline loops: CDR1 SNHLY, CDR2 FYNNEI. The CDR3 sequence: CASSEETGENTGELFF. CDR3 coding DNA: TGTGCCAGCAGTGAAGAGACAGGGGAAAACACCGGGGAGCTGTTTTTT.

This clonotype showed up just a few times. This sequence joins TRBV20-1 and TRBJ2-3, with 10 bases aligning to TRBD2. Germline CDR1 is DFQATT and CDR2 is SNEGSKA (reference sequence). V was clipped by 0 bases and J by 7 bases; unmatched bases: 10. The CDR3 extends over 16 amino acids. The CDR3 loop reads CSARDGSGGAGNTQYF. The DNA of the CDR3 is TGCAGTGCTAGAGATGGGAGCGGGGGGGCAGGGAATACGCAGTATTTT.

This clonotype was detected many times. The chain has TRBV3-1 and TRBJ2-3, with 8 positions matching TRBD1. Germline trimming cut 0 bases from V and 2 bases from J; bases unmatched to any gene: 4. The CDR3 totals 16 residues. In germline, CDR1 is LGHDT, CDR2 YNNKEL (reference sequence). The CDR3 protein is CASSQESGQVTDTQYF. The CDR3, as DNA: TGTGCCAGCAGCCAAGAATCGGGACAGGTCACAGATACGCAGTATTTT.

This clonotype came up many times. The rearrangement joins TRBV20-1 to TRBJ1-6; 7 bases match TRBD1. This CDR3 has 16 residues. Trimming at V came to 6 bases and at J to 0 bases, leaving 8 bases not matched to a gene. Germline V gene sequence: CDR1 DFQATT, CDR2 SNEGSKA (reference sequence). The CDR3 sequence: CSARPTGSSYNSPLHF. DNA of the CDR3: TGCAGTGCCCGACCGACAGGGAGCTCCTATAATTCACCCCTCCACTTT.

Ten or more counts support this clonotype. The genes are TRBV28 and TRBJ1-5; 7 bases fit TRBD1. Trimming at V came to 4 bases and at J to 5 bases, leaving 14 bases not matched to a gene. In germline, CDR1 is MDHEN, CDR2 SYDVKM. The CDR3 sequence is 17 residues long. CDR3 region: CASSSTSWGQGDQPQHF. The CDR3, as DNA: TGTGCCAGCAGTTCCACCTCGTGGGGGCAGGGGGATCAGCCCCAGCATTTT.

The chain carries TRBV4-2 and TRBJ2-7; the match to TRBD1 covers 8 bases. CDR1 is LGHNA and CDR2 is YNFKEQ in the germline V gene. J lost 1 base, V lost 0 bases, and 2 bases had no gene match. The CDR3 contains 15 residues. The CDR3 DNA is TGTGCCAGCAGCCAAGATGGGACAGGATCCTACGAGCAGTACTTC. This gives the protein CASSQDGTGSYEQYF.

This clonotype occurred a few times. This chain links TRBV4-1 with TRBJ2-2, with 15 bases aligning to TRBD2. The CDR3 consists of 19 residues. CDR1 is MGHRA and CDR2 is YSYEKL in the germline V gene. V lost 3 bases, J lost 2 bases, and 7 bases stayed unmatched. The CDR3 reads CASSQTGLAGGPNTGELFF. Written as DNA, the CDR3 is TGCGCCAGCAGCCAGACGGGACTAGCGGGGGGTCCTAACACCGGGGAGCTGTTTTTT.

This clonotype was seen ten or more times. The DNA of the CDR3 is TGTGCCAGCAGCCGAGACAGCAGGAGTAACTATGGCTACACCTTC. Its protein product is CASSRDSRSNYGYTF. V gene TRBV3-1 combines with J gene TRBJ1-2; perhaps TRBD1 as D (5 bases). The CDR3 spans 15 residues. Per the germline V gene, CDR1 is LGHDT and CDR2 is YNNKEL (reference sequence). V was trimmed by 4 bases and J by 1 base, leaving 13 bases between them.

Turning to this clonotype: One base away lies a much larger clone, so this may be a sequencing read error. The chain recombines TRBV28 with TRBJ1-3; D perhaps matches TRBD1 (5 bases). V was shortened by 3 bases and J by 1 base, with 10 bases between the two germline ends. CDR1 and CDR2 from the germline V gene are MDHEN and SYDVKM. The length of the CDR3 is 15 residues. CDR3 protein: CASSFGTRSGNTIYF. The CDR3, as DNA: TGTGCCAGCAGTTTCGGGACGAGATCTGGAAACACCATATATTTT.

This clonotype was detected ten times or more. The CDR3 is CAPSGICNQPQHF. CDR3 in DNA: TGTGCCCCCTCGGGCATTTGCAATCAGCCCCAGCATTTT. V is TRBV7-8 and J is TRBJ1-5; no clear D. CDR1 SGHVS and CDR2 FQNEAQ come from the germline V gene. V gave up 11 bases and J gave up 2 bases, with 13 bases separating them. This CDR3 spans 13 amino acids.

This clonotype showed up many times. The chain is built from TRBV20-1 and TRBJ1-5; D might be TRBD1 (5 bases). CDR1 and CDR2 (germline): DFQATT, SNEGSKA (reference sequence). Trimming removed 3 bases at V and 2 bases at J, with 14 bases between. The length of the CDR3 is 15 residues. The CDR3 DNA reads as TGCAGTGCTAGCTGGTACGGGGACGGCAATCAGCCCCAGCATTTT. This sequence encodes CSASWYGDGNQPQHF.

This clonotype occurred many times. CDR3 sequence: CASTPSRRSYEQYF. CDR3 nucleotides: TGTGCCAGCACCCCAAGCCGGAGATCCTACGAGCAGTACTTC. This chain links TRBV12-3 or TRBV12-4 with TRBJ2-7; D is ambiguous. Trimming left V 7 bases short and J 1 base short, with 14 bases between. The CDR3 sequence is 14 residues long.

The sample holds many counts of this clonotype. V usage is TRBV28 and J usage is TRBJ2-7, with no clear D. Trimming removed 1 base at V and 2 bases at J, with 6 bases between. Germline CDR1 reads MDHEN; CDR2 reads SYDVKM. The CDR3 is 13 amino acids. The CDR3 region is CASSLFNAYEQYF. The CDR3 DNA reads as TGTGCCAGCAGTTTATTTAATGCCTACGAGCAGTACTTC.

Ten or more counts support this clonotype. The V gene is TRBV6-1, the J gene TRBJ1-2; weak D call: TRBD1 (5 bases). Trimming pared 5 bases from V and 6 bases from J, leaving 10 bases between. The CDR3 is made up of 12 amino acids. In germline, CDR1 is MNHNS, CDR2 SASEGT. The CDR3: CASSTGLDGYTF. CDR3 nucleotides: TGTGCCAGCAGTACAGGACTCGATGGCTACACCTTC.

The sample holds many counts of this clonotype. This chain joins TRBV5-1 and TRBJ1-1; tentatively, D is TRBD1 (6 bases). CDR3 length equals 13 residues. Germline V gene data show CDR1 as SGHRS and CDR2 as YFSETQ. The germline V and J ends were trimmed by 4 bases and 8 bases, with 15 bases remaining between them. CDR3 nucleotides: TGCGCCAGCAGCACCAGAACAGGGACGGAAGCTTTCTTT. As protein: CASSTRTGTEAFF.

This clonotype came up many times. CDR3 in DNA: TGTGCCAGCGGAACCGGGACAGGGGGCCTGGAGACCCAGTACTTC. Translating it yields CASGTGTGGLETQYF. The genes are TRBV28 and TRBJ2-5; 12 nucleotides line up with TRBD1. The CDR3 length is 15 residues. V was clipped by 8 bases and J by 5 bases; unmatched bases: 9. In germline, CDR1 is MDHEN, CDR2 SYDVKM. Full variable domain (rest looked up from reference TRBV28 and TRBJ2-5): DVKVTQSSRYLVKRTGEKVFLECVQDMDHENMFWYRQDPGLGLRLIYFSYDVKMKEKGDIPEGYSVSREKKERFSLILESASTNQTSMYLCASGTGTGGLETQYFGPGTRLLVL.

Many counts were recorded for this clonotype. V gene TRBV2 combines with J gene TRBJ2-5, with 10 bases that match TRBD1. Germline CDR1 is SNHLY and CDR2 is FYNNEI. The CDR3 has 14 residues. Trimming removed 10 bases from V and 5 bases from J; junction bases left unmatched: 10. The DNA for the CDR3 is TGTGCCACCCAAGAGGGGACAGGGGACGAGACCCAGTACTTC. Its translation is CATQEGTGDETQYF.